This T cell receptor beta chain is drawn from a study of blood T cell repertoires in COVID-19. The CDR3 has 15 amino acids. From germline, CDR1 is MDHEN and CDR2 SYDVKM. The V end lost 5 bases, the J end lost 2 bases, and 15 bases lay between the germline ends. TCRdb's table, derived via immunoSEQ multiplex PCR, lists solely in-frame clones and lacks some. The sample consists of about 190,000 clones, 80% to 90% of them appearing once. The chain combines TRBV28 with TRBJ1-2; D unresolved. This receptor was identified in a man aged 30 to 39 with acute or convalescent COVID-19. Sequenced sample: peripheral blood. The CDR3 region is CASSPNPTGNYGYTF. CDR3 bases: TGTGCCAGCAGTCCAAACCCCACCGGGAACTATGGCTACACCTTC.